The 25 T cell receptor beta chains reported below all come from one sample, sequenced in a study of blood T cell repertoires in COVID-19. Libraries were prepared by immunoSEQ multiplex PCR; TCRdb keeps only in-frame clonotypes and omits some of them. The sample contains about 200,000 clones, roughly 83% of which appear only once. Sequencing input: peripheral blood. The receptors were gathered from a woman aged 40 to 55 with COVID-19, enrolled during active disease.

The genes are TRBV6-2 or TRBV6-3 and TRBJ1-1; TRBD1 aligns across 7 bases. Germline V gene data show CDR1 as MNHEY and CDR2 as SVGEGT. CDR3 length: 15 residues. J lost 5 bases, V lost 2 bases, and 8 bases had no gene match. Here the CDR3 reads CASSYGRQGGTEAFF. CDR3 DNA: TGTGCCAGCAGTTACGGACGACAGGGAGGAACTGAAGCTTTCTTT.

The genes are TRBV6-5 and TRBJ2-7, with a possible D match to TRBD1 (5 bases). V was shortened by 0 bases and J by 3 bases, with 12 bases between the two germline ends. Germline values: CDR1 MNHEY, CDR2 SVGAGI. There are 15 residues in the CDR3. CDR3 amino acids: CASSYSGPIFYEQYF. As DNA, the CDR3 is TGTGCCAGCAGTTACTCGGGGCCCATTTTCTACGAGCAGTACTTC.

This clone appeared many times. The chain has TRBV20-1 and TRBJ2-2; D not certain. CDR1 is DFQATT, CDR2 SNEGSKA, per germline (reference sequence). Trimming cost V 6 bases and J 4 bases, with 6 bases left between them. The CDR3 consists of 11 residues. The CDR3 region is CSAAPTGELFF. The CDR3 bases are TGCAGTGCAGCCCCCACCGGGGAGCTGTTTTTT.

The chain uses TRBV7-3 and TRBJ2-1; D may be TRBD1 (5 bases). V was pared by 5 bases and J by 10 bases, with 15 bases between. In germline, CDR1 is SGHTA, CDR2 FQGTGA. CDR3 length equals 13 residues. Written as DNA, the CDR3 is TGTGCCAGCAGCCCTATGTTCCAGGGCGAGCAGTTCTTC. Translating gives CASSPMFQGEQFF.

This chain connects TRBV19 to TRBJ2-1, with 7 bases aligning to TRBD2. The V segment lost 6 bases and the J segment 5 bases; nucleotides outside the gene matches: 4. CDR1 and CDR2 from the germline V gene are LNHDA and SQIVND (reference sequence). The CDR3 consists of 13 residues. The CDR3 reads CASRRDYNNEQFF. The CDR3 region has the DNA TGTGCCAGTAGGAGGGACTACAACAATGAGCAGTTCTTC.

This chain uses TRBV13 with TRBJ1-1, with 8 bases fitting TRBD1. V was clipped by 5 bases and J by 12 bases; unmatched bases: 8. CDR3 size: 12 residues. Looked up from germline, CDR1 is PRHDT and CDR2 is FYEKMQ (reference sequence). The DNA for the CDR3 is TGTGCCAGCAGCGTGAGTCAGGGGGCGTCTTTCTTT. This translates into CASSVSQGASFF.

This clone was picked up many times. This rearrangement joins TRBV6-2 or TRBV6-3 to TRBJ1-1; no clear D gene. This CDR3 has 14 residues. Germline-derived CDR1 and CDR2 are MNHEY and SVGEGT. V lost 2 bases, J lost 9 bases, and 16 bases lay in between. For the CDR3, the DNA is TGTGCCAGCAGTTACCGGGAGATGATCCGAAAAGCTTTCTTT. It yields the protein CASSYREMIRKAFF.

Note on this clone: At the DNA level, this CDR3 is encoded by other sequences in the same sample as well. The chain recombines TRBV30 with TRBJ1-1; TRBD1 is a possible D gene (6 bases). The germline CDR1 and CDR2 sequences are GTSNPN and SVGIG (reference sequence). There are 13 residues in the CDR3. V was shortened by 4 bases and J by 0 bases, with 9 bases between the two germline ends. CDR3 bases: TGTGCCTGGACGGGACAATTGAACACTGAAGCTTTCTTT. Translation gives CAWTGQLNTEAFF. Full variable domain (rest looked up from reference TRBV30 and TRBJ1-1): SQTIHQWPATLVQPVGSPLSLECTVEGTSNPNLYWYRQAAGRGLQLLFYSVGIGQISSEVPQNLSASRPQDRQFILSSKKLLLSDSGFYLCAWTGQLNTEAFFGQGTRLTVV.

The V gene is TRBV5-6, the J gene TRBJ1-5; 11 bases match TRBD1. The CDR3 totals 15 residues. Germline V gene data show CDR1 as SGHDT and CDR2 as YYEEEE. V gave up 4 bases and J gave up 5 bases; unmatched junction bases: 5. The CDR3 is CASSRTGGGDQPQHF. The CDR3 DNA reads as TGTGCCAGCAGCCGGACAGGGGGCGGAGATCAGCCCCAGCATTTT.

The genes are TRBV6-5 and TRBJ2-2; D remains ambiguous. V was clipped by 6 bases and J by 6 bases, with 14 bases between them. The CDR3 covers 14 residues. Germline assignment: CDR1 MNHEY and CDR2 SVGAGI. The CDR3 region is CASRRHDTPGELFF. CDR3 nucleotides: TGTGCCAGCAGACGACACGATACCCCCGGGGAGCTGTTTTTT.

The chain has TRBV21-1 and TRBJ1-1; the D call of TRBD1 is as the table states it, not checked on the DNA. TRBV21-1 is a pseudogene segment. This CDR3 spans 16 amino acids. CDR3 nucleotides: TGTGCCAGCAGCCCCCAAGAGGGGACAGGGAACACTGAAGCTTTCTTT. Translating it yields CASSPQEGTGNTEAFF.

J is TRBJ1-1 and V is TRBV18; maybe TRBD1 (5 bases). The CDR3 contains 14 residues. In germline, CDR1 is KGHSH, CDR2 LQKENI. The germline V and J ends were trimmed by 3 bases and 7 bases, with 15 bases remaining between them. This CDR3 is CASSPGGTLGEAFF. The CDR3 DNA is TGTGCCAGCTCACCTGGAGGGACGCTCGGTGAAGCTTTCTTT.

V gene TRBV18 combines with J gene TRBJ1-2, with D perhaps matching TRBD1 (6 bases). The ends were cut back, 6 bases at V and 8 bases at J, with 16 bases in the middle. The CDR3 runs to 13 residues. The V gene's germline CDR1 is KGHSH and CDR2 LQKENI. The CDR3 loop reads CASSLTGPEGYTF. CDR3 nucleotides: TGTGCCAGCTCGTTAACAGGGCCCGAGGGCTACACCTTC.

This clone was counted once. V and J are TRBV29-1 and TRBJ1-5, with D possibly matching TRBD1 (6 bases). The V end lost 6 bases, the J end lost 5 bases, and 11 bases lay between the germline ends. The CDR3 consists of 12 residues. Germline CDR1 SQVTM, CDR2 ANQGSEA. The CDR3 sequence is CSVGGGDQPQHF. CDR3 in DNA: TGCAGCGTGGGAGGGGGGGATCAGCCCCAGCATTTT.

J is TRBJ2-1 and V is TRBV3-1 (or the pseudogene TRBV3-2), with D uncertain. Germline CDR1 and CDR2: LGHDT and YNNKEL (reference sequence). V lost 5 bases and J 7 bases, leaving 15 bases between the germline ends. The CDR3 totals 14 residues. The CDR3 here is CASSSQAVANEQFF. The CDR3 nucleotides are TGTGCCAGCAGCTCCCAGGCTGTTGCGAATGAGCAGTTCTTC.

The chain is built from TRBV29-1 and TRBJ2-7, with 9 nucleotides matching TRBD1. V shed 7 bases, J shed 6 bases, and the junction held 7 bases outside the gene matches. CDR3 length: 12 amino acids. CDR1 and CDR2 from the germline V gene are SQVTM and ANQGSEA. The CDR3 region has the DNA TGCAGCGCCGGGACAGGGTCTCTCGAGCAGTACTTC. Its translation: CSAGTGSLEQYF.

The chain has TRBV6-5 and TRBJ2-7, with TRBD1 matching over 9 bases. Per germline, CDR1 MNHEY and CDR2 SVGAGI. Losses at the gene ends were 7 bases for V and 3 bases for J; bases not matched to a gene: 4. The CDR3 has 13 residues. The CDR3 here is CASIRTGDYEQYF. For the CDR3, the DNA is TGTGCCAGCATTCGGACAGGGGACTACGAGCAGTACTTC.

This clone was seen a single time. J is TRBJ1-1 and V is TRBV5-1; 7 bases are shared with TRBD1. CDR1 and CDR2 (germline): SGHRS, YFSETQ. V gave up 7 bases and J gave up 4 bases; unmatched junction bases: 10. The CDR3 covers 14 residues. CDR3 region: CASAPTGIGTEAFF. Here the CDR3 DNA reads TGCGCCAGCGCCCCGACAGGGATTGGCACTGAAGCTTTCTTT. The full variable domain, with the rest looked up from reference TRBV5-1 and TRBJ1-1, is KAGVTQTPRYLIKTRGQQVTLSCSPISGHRSVSWYQQTPGQGLQFLFEYFSETQRNKGNFPGRFSGRQFSNSRSEMNVSTLELGDSALYLCASAPTGIGTEAFFGQGTRLTVV.

CDR3 DNA sequence: TGTGCCAGCAGCTCTACTCCAGGGGAAAAACTGTTTTTT. This translates into CASSSTPGEKLFF. The genes are TRBV6-6 and TRBJ1-4, with D possibly matching TRBD1 (5 bases). CDR1 and CDR2 (germline): MNHNY, SVGAGI (reference sequence). V shed 6 bases and J shed 8 bases, with 13 bases lying between them. The CDR3 is 13 residues long.

This rearrangement joins TRBV7-7 to TRBJ1-6, with TRBD1 as a possible D gene (5 bases). Germline loops: CDR1 SSHAT, CDR2 FNYEAQ (reference sequence). V was shortened by 5 bases and J by 12 bases, with 8 bases between the two germline ends. CDR3 length: 11 amino acids. This CDR3 reads CASSPDRPLHF. The CDR3 DNA is TGTGCCAGCAGCCCTGACAGACCCCTCCACTTT.

This sequence joins TRBV12-2 and TRBJ1-5; the DNA was not used to check the table's D call, TRBD1. TRBV12-2 corresponds to a pseudogene. CDR3 length: 16 residues. CDR3 amino acids: CASRSKPRDRLSPQHF. DNA for the CDR3: TGTGCAAGTCGCTCCAAGCCGCGGGACAGGTTGTCGCCCCAGCATTTT.

The chain uses TRBV7-8 and TRBJ2-7; 11 bases are a match to TRBD2. The ends lost 6 bases at V and 2 bases at J; junction bases unmatched: 12. The CDR3 runs to 17 residues. Germline CDR1 is SGHVS and CDR2 is FQNEAQ. The CDR3, as DNA: TGTGCCAGCAGACCCGGGACTAGCGGCACGAGGCCCTACGAGCAGTACTTC. As protein: CASRPGTSGTRPYEQYF.

CDR3 protein: CASSSFRAVGGDSNNSPLHF. CDR3 DNA: TGTGCCAGCAGCTCCTTCCGCGCCGTGGGTGGAGATTCGAATAATTCACCCCTCCACTTT. V is TRBV6-6 and J is TRBJ1-6, with D unresolved. This CDR3 comprises 20 residues. Germline V gives CDR1 MNHNY, CDR2 SVGAGI (reference sequence). With 6 bases removed from V and 5 bases from J, the gap between germline ends came to 29 bases.

V and J are TRBV27 and TRBJ1-1; D may be TRBD1 (6 bases). Looked up from germline, CDR1 is MNHEY and CDR2 is SMNVEV (reference sequence). Trimming stripped 5 bases from V and 5 bases from J, with 15 bases between. The CDR3 covers 14 residues. The CDR3 nucleotides are TGTGCCAGCAGTGAATATGAGGGGGTTACTGAAGCTTTCTTT. Translation gives CASSEYEGVTEAFF.

The chain uses TRBV14 and TRBJ2-3; TRBD2 might be the D (6 bases). This CDR3 has 11 residues. Germline V gene sequence: CDR1 SGHDN, CDR2 FVKESK. Trimming stripped 8 bases from V and 8 bases from J, with 11 bases between. CDR3 in amino acids: CASGVGGTQYF. CDR3 coding DNA: TGTGCCAGCGGTGTGGGAGGTACGCAGTATTTT.